This T cell receptor beta chain comes out of a study of cytomegalovirus exposure and HLA in healthy donors. In its sample, this clone was seen a few times. The antigen is undetermined. The study's findings and limits: On later analysis, the bulk of CMV-associated TCR beta chains appeared to be HLA-restricted.

Vbeta (60) and Jbeta (13) primers were used in the PCR. Assay used: immunoSEQ multiplex PCR; TCRdb lists only in-frame clones, some missing. The sample lists about 150,000 clones; over 60% were seen once. V shed 1 base and J shed 0 bases, with 11 bases lying between them. The CDR3 is 17 amino acids. Germline CDR1 SGHDT, CDR2 YYEEEE. The specimen was PBMCs. The chain recombines TRBV5-6 with TRBJ1-6; D not resolved. The clonotype originates from a man aged 35 to 55 in good health and CMV-seronegative. CDR3 sequence: CASSLRHLSSYNSPLHF. CDR3 coding DNA: TGTGCCAGCAGCTTGCGACACCTGAGCTCCTATAATTCACCCCTCCACTTT.